What follows is one T cell receptor beta chain and its context. The same CDR3 arises from other DNA sequences in this sample as well. Profiling relied on immunoSEQ multiplex PCR, and the TCRdb table lists in-frame clones only, not all of them. The sample holds just over 2,000,000 clones, approximately 94% seen once. The record originates from a study of shared clonotypes between healthy human individuals. CD45RO-negative cells were positively selected for CCR7, leaving out terminally differentiated effector memory CD45RA+ cells. V was cut by 2 bases and J by 0 bases, with 5 bases left in between. CDR3 length equals 13 residues. Germline values: CDR1 MNHEY, CDR2 SVGAGI.

The rearrangement joins TRBV6-5 to TRBJ2-7; D not resolved. The receptor comes from a man aged 18 to 29 in good health. Sample: naive CD8+ T cells sorted from blood. The CDR3 loop is CASSYRSSYEQYF. CDR3 sequence (DNA): TGTGCCAGCAGTTACCGAAGCTCCTACGAGCAGTACTTC.